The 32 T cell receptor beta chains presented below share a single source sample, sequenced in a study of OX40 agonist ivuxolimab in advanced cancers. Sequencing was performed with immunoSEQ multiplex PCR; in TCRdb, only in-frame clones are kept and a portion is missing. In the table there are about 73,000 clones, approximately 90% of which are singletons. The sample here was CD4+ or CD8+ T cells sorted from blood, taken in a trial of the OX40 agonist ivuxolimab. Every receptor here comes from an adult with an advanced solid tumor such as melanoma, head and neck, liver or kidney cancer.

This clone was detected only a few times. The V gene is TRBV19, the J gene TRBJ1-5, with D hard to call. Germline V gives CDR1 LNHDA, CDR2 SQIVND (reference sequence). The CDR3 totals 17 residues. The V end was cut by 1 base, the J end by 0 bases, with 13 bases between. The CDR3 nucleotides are TGTGCCAGTAGTATAGGCGCGCGGCACCTTAGCAATCAGCCCCAGCATTTT. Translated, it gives CASSIGARHLSNQPQHF.

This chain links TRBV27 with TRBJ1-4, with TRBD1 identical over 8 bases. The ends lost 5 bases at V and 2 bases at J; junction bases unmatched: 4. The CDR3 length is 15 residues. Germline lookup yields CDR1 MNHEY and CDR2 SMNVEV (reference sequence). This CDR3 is CASSPWTGTNEKLFF. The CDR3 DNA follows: TGTGCCAGCAGTCCCTGGACAGGGACTAATGAAAAACTGTTTTTT. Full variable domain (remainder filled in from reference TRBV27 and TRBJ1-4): EAQVTQNPRYLITVTGKKLTVTCSQNMNHEYMSWYRQDPGLGLRQIYYSMNVEVTDKGDVPEGYKVSRKEKRNFPLILESPSPNQTSLYFCASSPWTGTNEKLFFGSGTQLSVL.

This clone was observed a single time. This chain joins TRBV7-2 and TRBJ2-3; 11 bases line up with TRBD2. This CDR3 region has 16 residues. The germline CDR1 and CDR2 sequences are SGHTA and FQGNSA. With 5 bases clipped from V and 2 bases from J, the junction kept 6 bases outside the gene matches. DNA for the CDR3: TGTGCCAGCAGCCCCCGACTAGCGGGGACCACAGATACGCAGTATTTT. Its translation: CASSPRLAGTTDTQYF.

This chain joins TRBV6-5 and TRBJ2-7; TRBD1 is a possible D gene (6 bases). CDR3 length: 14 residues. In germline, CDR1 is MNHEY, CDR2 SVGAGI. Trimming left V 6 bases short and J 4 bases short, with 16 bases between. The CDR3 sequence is CASSYRDGHYEQYF. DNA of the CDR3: TGTGCCAGCAGCTACAGGGATGGGCATTACGAGCAGTACTTC.

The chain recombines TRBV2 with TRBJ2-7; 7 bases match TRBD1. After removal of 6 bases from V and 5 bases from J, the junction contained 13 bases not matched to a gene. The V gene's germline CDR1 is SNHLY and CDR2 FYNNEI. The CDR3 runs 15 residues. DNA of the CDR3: TGTGCCAGCAGCCCAATTACAGGGGTTGGGGACGAGCAGTACTTC. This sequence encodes CASSPITGVGDEQYF. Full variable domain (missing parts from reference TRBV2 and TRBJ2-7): EPEVTQTPSHQVTQMGQEVILRCVPISNHLYFYWYRQILGQKVEFLVSFYNNEISEKSEIFDDQFSVERPDGSNFTLKIRSTKLEDSAMYFCASSPITGVGDEQYFGPGTRLTVT.

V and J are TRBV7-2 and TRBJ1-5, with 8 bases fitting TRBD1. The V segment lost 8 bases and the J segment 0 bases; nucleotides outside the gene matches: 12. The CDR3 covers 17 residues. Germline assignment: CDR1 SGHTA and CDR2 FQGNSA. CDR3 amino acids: CASSPPDRDYSNQPQHF. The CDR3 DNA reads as TGTGCCAGCTCACCCCCGGACAGGGACTATAGCAATCAGCCCCAGCATTTT.

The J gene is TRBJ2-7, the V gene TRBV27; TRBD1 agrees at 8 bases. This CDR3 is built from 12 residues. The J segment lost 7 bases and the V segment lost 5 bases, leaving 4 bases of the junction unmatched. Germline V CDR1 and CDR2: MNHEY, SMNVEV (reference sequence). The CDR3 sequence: CASSDRGREQYF. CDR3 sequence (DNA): TGTGCCAGCAGTGACAGGGGTCGGGAGCAGTACTTC.

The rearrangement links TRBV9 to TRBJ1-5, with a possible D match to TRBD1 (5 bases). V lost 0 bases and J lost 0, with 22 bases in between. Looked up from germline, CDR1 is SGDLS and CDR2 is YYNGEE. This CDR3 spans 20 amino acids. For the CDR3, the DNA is TGTGCCAGCAGCGTAGACCCCGGGCAGGGACCCTCTTATAGCAATCAGCCCCAGCATTTT. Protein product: CASSVDPGQGPSYSNQPQHF. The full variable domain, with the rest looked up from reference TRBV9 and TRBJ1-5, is DSGVTQTPKHLITATGQRVTLRCSPRSGDLSVYWYQQSLDQGLQFLIQYYNGEERAKGNILERFSAQQFPDLHSELNLSSLELGDSALYFCASSVDPGQGPSYSNQPQHFGDGTRLSIL.

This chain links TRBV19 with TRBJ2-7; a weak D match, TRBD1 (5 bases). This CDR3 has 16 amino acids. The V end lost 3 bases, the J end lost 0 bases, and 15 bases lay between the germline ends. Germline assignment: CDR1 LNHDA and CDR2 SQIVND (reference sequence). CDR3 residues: CASSIALDTISYEQYF. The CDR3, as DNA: TGTGCCAGTAGTATTGCCCTGGACACGATCTCCTACGAGCAGTACTTC.

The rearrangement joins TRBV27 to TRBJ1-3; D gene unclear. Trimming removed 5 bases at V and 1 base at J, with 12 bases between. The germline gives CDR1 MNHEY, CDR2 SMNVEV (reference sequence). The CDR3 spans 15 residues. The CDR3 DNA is TGTGCCAGCAGTGGAGTCAGCAGTTCTGGAAACACCATATATTTT. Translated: CASSGVSSSGNTIYF.

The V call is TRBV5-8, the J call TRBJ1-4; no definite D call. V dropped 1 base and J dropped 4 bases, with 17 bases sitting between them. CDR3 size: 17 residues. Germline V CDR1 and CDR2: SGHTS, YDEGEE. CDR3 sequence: CASSLPMRPRINEKLFF. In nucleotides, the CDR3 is TGTGCCAGCAGCTTGCCGATGAGGCCGCGTATTAATGAAAAACTGTTTTTT.

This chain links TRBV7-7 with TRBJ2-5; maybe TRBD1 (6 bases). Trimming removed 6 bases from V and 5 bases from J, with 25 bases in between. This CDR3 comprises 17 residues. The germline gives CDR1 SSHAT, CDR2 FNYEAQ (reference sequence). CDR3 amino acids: CASSFGTGTPGRETQYF. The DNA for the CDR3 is TGTGCCAGCAGTTTTGGGACCGGGACACCCGGCCGTGAGACCCAGTACTTC.

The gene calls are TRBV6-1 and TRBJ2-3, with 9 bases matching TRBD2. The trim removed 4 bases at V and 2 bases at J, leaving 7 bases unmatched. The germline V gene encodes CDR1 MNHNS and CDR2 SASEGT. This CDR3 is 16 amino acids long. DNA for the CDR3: TGTGCCAGCAGTGTTCCTAGCGGGGAGCACACAGATACGCAGTATTTT. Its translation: CASSVPSGEHTDTQYF.

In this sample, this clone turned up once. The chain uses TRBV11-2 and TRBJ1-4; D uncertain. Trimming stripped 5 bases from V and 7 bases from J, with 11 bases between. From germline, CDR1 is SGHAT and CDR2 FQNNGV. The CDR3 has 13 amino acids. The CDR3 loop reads CASSRRPTEKLFF. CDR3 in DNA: TGTGCCAGCAGCCGGAGACCTACTGAAAAACTGTTTTTT.

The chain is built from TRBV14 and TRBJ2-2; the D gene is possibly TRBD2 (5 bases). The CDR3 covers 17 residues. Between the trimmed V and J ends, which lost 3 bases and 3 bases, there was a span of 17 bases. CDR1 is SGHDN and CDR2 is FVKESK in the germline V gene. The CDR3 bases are TGTGCCAGCAGCCAGATCGGGGTCATAAGGGACACCGGGGAGCTGTTTTTT. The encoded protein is CASSQIGVIRDTGELFF. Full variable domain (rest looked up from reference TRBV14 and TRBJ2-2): EAGVTQFPSHSVIEKGQTVTLRCDPISGHDNLYWYRRVMGKEIKFLLHFVKESKQDESGMPNNRFLAERTGGTYSTLKVQPAELEDSGVYFCASSQIGVIRDTGELFFGEGSRLTVL.

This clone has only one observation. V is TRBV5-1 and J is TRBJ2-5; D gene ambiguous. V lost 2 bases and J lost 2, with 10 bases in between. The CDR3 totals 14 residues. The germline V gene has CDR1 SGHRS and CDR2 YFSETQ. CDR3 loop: CASSFHGIQETQYF. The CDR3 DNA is TGCGCCAGCAGCTTTCATGGGATACAAGAGACCCAGTACTTC.

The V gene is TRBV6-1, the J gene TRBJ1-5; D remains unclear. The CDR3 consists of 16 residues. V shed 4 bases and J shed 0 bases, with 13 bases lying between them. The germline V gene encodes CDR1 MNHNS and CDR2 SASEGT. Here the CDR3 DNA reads TGTGCCAGCAGTGGCGAAGACAATTATAGCAATCAGCCCCAGCATTTT. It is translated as CASSGEDNYSNQPQHF.

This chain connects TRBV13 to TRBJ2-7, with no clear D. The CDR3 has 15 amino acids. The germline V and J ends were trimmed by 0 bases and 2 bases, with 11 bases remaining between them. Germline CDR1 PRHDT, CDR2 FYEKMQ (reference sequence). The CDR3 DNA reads TGTGCCAGCAGCTTAGGCTCGACCGGACCCTACGAGCAGTACTTC. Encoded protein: CASSLGSTGPYEQYF.

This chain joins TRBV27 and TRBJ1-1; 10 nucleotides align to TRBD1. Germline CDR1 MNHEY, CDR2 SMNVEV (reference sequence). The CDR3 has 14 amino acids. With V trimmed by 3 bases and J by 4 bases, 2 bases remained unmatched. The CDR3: CASSLGTGVTEAFF. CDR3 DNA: TGTGCCAGCAGTTTGGGGACAGGGGTCACTGAAGCTTTCTTT.

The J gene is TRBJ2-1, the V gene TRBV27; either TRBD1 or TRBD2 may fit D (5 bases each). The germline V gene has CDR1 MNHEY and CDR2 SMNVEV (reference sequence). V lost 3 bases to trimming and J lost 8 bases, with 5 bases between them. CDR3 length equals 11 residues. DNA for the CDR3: TGTGCCAGCAGTTTGGGGGATGAGCAGTTCTTC. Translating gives CASSLGDEQFF.

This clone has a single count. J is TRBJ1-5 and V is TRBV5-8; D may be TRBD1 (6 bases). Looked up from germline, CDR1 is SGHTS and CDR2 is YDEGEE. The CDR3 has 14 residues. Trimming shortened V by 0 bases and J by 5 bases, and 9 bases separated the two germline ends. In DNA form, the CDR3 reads TGTGCCAGCAGCTTGGAACAGGGTGATCAGCCCCAGCATTTT. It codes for CASSLEQGDQPQHF.

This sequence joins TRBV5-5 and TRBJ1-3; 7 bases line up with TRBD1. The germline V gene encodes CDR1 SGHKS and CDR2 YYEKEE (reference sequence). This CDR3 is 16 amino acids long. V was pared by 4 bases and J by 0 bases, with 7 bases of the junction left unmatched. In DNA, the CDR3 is TGTGCCAGCAGCCACTGGACAGGTCTCTCTGGAAACACCATATATTTT. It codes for CASSHWTGLSGNTIYF.

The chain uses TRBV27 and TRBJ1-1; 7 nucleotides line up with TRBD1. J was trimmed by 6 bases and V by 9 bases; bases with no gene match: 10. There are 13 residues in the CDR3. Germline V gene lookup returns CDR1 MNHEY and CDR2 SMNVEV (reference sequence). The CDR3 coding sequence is TGTGCCAGTTCCCTTACAGGGGCGGCTGAAGCTTTCTTT. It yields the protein CASSLTGAAEAFF.

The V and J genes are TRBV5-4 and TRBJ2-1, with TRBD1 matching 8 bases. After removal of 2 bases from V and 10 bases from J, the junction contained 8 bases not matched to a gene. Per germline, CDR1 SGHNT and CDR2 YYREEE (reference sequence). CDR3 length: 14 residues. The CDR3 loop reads CASSFYRGSQEQFF. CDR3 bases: TGTGCCAGCAGCTTTTACAGGGGGTCACAGGAGCAGTTCTTC.

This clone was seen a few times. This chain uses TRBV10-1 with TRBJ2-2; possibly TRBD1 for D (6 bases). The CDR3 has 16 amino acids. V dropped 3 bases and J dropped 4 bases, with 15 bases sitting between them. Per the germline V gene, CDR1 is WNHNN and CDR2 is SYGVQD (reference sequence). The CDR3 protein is CASSDTFGDTTGELFF. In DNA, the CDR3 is TGCGCCAGCAGTGATACGTTCGGGGACACCACCGGGGAGCTGTTTTTT.

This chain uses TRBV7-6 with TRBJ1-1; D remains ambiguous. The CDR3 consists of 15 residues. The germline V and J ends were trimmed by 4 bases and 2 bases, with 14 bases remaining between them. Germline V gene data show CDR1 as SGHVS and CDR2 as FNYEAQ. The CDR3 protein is CASSYSTGYNTEAFF. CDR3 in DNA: TGTGCCAGCAGCTACTCGACGGGATATAACACTGAAGCTTTCTTT.

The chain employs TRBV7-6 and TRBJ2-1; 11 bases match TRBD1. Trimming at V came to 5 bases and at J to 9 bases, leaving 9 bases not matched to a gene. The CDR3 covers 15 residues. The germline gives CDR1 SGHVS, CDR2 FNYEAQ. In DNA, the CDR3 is TGTGCCAGCAGCGGGACAGGGGGACTAGGGGCTGAGCAGTTCTTC. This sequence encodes CASSGTGGLGAEQFF.

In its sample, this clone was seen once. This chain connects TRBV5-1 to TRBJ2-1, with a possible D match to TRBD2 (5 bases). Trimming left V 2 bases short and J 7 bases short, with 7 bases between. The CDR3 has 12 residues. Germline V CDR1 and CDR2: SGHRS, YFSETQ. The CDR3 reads CASSLLGNEQFF. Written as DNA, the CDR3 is TGCGCCAGCAGCTTACTAGGGAATGAGCAGTTCTTC.

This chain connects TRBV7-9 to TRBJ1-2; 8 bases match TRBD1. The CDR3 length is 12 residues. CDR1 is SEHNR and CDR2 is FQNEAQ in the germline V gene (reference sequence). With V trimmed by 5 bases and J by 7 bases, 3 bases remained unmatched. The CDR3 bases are TGTGCCAGCAGCCTAACAGGGGGTGGCTACACCTTC. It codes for CASSLTGGGYTF. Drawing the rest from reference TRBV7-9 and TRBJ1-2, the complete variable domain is DTGVSQNPRHKITKRGQNVTFRCDPISEHNRLYWYRQTLGQGPEFLTYFQNEAQLEKSRLLSDRFSAERPKGSFSTLEIQRTEQGDSAMYLCASSLTGGGYTFGSGTRLTVV.

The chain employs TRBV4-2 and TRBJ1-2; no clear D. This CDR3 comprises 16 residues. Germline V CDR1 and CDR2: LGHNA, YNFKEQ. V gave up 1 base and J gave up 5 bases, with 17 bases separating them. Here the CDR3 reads CASSQGREGAVYGYTF. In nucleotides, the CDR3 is TGTGCCAGCAGCCAAGGACGCGAGGGCGCGGTTTATGGCTACACCTTC.

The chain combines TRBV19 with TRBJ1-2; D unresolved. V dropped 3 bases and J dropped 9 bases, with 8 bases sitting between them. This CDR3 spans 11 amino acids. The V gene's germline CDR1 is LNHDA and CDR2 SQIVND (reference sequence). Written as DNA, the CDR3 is TGTGCCAGTAGTATCGGGAGGAGCTACACCTTC. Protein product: CASSIGRSYTF.

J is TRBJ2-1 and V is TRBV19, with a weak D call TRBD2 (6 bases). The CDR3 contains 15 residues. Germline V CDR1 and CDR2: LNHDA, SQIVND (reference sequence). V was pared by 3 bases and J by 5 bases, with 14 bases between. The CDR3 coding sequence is TGTGCCAGTAGTATCCTACTTTGGGGGGACAATGAGCAGTTCTTC. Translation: CASSILLWGDNEQFF.